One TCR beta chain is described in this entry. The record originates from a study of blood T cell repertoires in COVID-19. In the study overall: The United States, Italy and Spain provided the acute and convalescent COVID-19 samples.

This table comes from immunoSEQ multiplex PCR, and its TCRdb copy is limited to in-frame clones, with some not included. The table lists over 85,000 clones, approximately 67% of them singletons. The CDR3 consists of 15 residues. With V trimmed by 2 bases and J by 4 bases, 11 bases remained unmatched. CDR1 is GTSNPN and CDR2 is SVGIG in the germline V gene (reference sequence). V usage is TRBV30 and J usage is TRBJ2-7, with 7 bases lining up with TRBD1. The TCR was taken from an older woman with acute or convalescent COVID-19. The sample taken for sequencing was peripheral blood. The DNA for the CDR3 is TGTGCCTGGAGTAGAAGGGGACAGTTTACTTACGAGCAGTACTTC. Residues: CAWSRRGQFTYEQYF.